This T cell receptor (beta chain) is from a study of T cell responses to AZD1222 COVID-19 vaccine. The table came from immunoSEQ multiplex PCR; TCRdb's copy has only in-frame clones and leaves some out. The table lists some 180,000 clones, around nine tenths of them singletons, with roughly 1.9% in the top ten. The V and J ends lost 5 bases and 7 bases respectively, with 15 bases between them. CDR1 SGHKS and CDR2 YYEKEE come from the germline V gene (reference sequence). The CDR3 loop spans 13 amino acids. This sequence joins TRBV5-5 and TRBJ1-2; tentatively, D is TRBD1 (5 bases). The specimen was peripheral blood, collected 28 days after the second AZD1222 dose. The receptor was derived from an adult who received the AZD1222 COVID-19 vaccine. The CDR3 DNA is TGTGCCAGCAGTTTGACAGTGTTGGGTGGCTACACCTTC. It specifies CASSLTVLGGYTF.